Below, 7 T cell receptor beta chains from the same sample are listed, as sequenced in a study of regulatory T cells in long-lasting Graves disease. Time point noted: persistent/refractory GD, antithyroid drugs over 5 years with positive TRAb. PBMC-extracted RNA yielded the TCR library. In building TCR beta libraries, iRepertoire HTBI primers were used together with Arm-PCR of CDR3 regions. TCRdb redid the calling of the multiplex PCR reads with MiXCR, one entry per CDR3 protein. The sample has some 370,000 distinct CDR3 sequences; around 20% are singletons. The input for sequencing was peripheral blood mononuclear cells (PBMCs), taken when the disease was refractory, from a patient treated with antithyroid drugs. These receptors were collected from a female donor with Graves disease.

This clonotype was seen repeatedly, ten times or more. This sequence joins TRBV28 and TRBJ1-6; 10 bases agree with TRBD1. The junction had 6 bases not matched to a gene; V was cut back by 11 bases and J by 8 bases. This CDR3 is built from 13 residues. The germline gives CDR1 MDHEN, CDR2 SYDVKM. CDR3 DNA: TGTGCCGGACGGACAGGGGGTCATTCACCCCTCCACTTT. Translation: CAGRTGGHSPLHF.

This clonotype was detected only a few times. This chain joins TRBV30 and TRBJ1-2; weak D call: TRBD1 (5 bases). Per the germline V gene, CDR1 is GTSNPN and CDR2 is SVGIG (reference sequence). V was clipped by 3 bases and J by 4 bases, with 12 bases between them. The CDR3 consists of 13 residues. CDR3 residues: CAWRRDRGYGYTF. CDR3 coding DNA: TGTGCCTGGAGAAGGGACCGGGGCTATGGCTACACCTTC.

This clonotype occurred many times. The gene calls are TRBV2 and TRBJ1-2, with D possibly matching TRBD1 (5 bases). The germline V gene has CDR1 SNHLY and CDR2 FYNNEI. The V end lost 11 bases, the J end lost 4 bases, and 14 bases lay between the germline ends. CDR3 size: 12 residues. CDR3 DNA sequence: TGTGCCGGACAACGGGTTCTCTATGGCTACACCTTC. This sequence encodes CAGQRVLYGYTF. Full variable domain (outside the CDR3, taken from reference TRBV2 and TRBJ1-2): EPEVTQTPSHQVTQMGQEVILRCVPISNHLYFYWYRQILGQKVEFLVSFYNNEISEKSEIFDDQFSVERPDGSNFTLKIRSTKLEDSAMYFCAGQRVLYGYTFGSGTRLTVV.

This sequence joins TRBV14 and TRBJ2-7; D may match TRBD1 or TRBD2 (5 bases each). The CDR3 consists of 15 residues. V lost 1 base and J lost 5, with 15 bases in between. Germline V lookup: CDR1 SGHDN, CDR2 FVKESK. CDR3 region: CASSQVRLPGHEQYF. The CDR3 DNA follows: TGTGCCAGCAGCCAAGTCAGACTACCGGGGCACGAGCAGTACTTC.

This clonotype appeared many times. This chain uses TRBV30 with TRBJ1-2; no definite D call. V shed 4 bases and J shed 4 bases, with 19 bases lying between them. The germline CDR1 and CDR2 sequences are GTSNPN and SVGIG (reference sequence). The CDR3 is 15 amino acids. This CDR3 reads CAWIPPIPAIYGYTF. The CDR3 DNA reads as TGTGCCTGGATTCCCCCCATCCCGGCGATCTATGGCTACACCTTC. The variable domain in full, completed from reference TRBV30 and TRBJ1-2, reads SQTIHQWPATLVQPVGSPLSLECTVEGTSNPNLYWYRQAAGRGLQLLFYSVGIGQISSEVPQNLSASRPQDRQFILSSKKLLLSDSGFYLCAWIPPIPAIYGYTFGSGTRLTVV.

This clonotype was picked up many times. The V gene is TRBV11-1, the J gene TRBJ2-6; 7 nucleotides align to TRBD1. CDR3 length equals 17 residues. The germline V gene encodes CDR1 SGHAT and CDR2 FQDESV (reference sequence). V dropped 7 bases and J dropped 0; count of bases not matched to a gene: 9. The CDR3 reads CASTGTDTFSGANVLTF. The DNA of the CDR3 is TGTGCCAGCACCGGGACAGACACCTTCTCTGGGGCCAACGTCCTGACTTTC.

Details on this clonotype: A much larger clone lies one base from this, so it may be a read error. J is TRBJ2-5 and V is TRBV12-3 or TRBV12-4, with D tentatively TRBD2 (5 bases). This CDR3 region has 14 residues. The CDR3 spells CASNLARLQETQYF. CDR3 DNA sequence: TGTGCCAGCAATTTAGCGCGCCTCCAAGAGACCCAGTACTTC.